One and the same sample provided the 16 T cell receptor beta chains below, sequenced in a study of cytomegalovirus exposure and HLA in healthy donors. The PCR had 60 Vbeta and 13 Jbeta primers. Sequencing used immunoSEQ multiplex PCR; TCRdb keeps in-frame clones, though not all of them. The sample carries roughly 200,000 clones, roughly 80% recorded once. Sequenced input: PBMCs. Receptor source: a man aged 25-45 years in good health and CMV-seronegative.

The chain is built from TRBV19 and TRBJ2-2; no reliable D call. With 5 bases removed from V and 3 bases from J, the gap between germline ends came to 7 bases. The CDR3 totals 13 residues. Germline V gives CDR1 LNHDA, CDR2 SQIVND (reference sequence). CDR3 nucleotides: TGTGCCAGTAGTTCTAGTGACACCGGGGAGCTGTTTTTT. Protein: CASSSSDTGELFF.

This chain uses TRBV9 with TRBJ1-3; perhaps TRBD1 as D (6 bases). The V gene's germline CDR1 is SGDLS and CDR2 YYNGEE. V lost 1 base and J 3 bases, leaving 14 bases between the germline ends. CDR3 length: 16 residues. The CDR3 loop is CASSVYGGLFGNTIYF. The CDR3, as DNA: TGTGCCAGCAGCGTATACGGGGGGCTCTTTGGAAACACCATATATTTT.

This clone was detected only once. The chain is built from TRBV5-1 and TRBJ2-3, with 7 nucleotides matching TRBD1. V shed 4 bases and J 0 bases; nucleotides not matched to a gene: 5. CDR1 SGHRS and CDR2 YFSETQ come from the germline V gene. CDR3 length: 15 amino acids. The CDR3 DNA follows: TGCGCCAGCAGCCCCGGGACAGCTAGCACAGATACGCAGTATTTT. It specifies CASSPGTASTDTQYF.

The chain is built from TRBV7-9 and TRBJ2-3; the match to TRBD2 covers 11 bases. Per the germline V gene, CDR1 is SEHNR and CDR2 is FQNEAQ (reference sequence). With 6 bases clipped from V and 7 bases from J, the junction kept 3 bases outside the gene matches. The CDR3 consists of 13 residues. The chain's CDR3 is CASRTSGGYTQYF. The CDR3 DNA reads as TGTGCCAGCAGAACTAGCGGGGGTTATACGCAGTATTTT.

The gene calls are TRBV15 and TRBJ1-1; D unresolved. Germline V gene sequence: CDR1 LNHNV, CDR2 YYDKDF (reference sequence). The V end was cut by 0 bases, the J end by 1 base, with 6 bases between. The CDR3 contains 14 residues. The DNA for the CDR3 is TGTGCCACCAGCAGAGATACCGGGAACACTGAAGCTTTCTTT. Protein product: CATSRDTGNTEAFF.

The chain links TRBV5-4 to TRBJ2-7; 7 bases are a match to TRBD1. This CDR3 has 13 amino acids. CDR1 SGHNT and CDR2 YYREEE come from the germline V gene (reference sequence). The V gene end was trimmed by 4 bases and the J gene end by 7 bases; junction bases not matched to a gene: 8. Here the CDR3 DNA reads TGTGCCAGCAGCCGGACAGGCACGGGGGAGCAGTACTTC. Translation: CASSRTGTGEQYF.

V usage is TRBV4-1 and J usage is TRBJ2-5, with D unresolved. The V gene lost 4 bases and the J gene lost 0 bases, with 6 bases spanning the gap. The V gene's germline CDR1 is MGHRA and CDR2 YSYEKL. This CDR3 has 13 amino acids. The CDR3 DNA follows: TGCGCCAGCAGCCTAGCCCACCAAGAGACCCAGTACTTC. Amino acid sequence: CASSLAHQETQYF.

The gene calls are TRBV4-1 and TRBJ2-7, with D maybe TRBD1 (6 bases). V was shortened by 1 base and J by 0 bases, with 19 bases between the two germline ends. CDR3 length: 18 amino acids. CDR1 MGHRA and CDR2 YSYEKL come from the germline V gene. CDR3 in amino acids: CASSQGDTFITRSYEQYF. CDR3 coding DNA: TGCGCCAGCAGCCAAGGGGACACTTTCATAACCCGCTCCTACGAGCAGTACTTC.

The rearrangement joins TRBV6-5 to TRBJ1-1, with D maybe TRBD1 (5 bases). Per the germline V gene, CDR1 is MNHEY and CDR2 is SVGAGI. Trimming shortened V by 4 bases and J by 10 bases, and 19 bases separated the two germline ends. The CDR3 is 14 amino acids. This chain's CDR3 is CASSFGGSQAGAFF. The CDR3 coding sequence is TGTGCCAGCAGTTTCGGGGGTTCTCAGGCTGGAGCTTTCTTT.

J is TRBJ2-6 and V is TRBV7-3, with 7 bases identical to TRBD1. This CDR3 region has 17 residues. From germline, CDR1 is SGHTA and CDR2 FQGTGA. J gave up 2 bases and V 0 bases, and 4 bases lay outside the gene matches. CDR3 nucleotides: TGTGCCAGCAGCTTAACTCCGACAGGGACTGGGGCCAACGTCCTGACTTTC. Protein: CASSLTPTGTGANVLTF.

The V gene is TRBV5-4, the J gene TRBJ1-2, with unresolved D. This CDR3 is 13 amino acids long. Germline V CDR1 and CDR2: SGHNT, YYREEE (reference sequence). Trimming cost V 0 bases and J 2 bases, with 5 bases left between them. CDR3 nucleotide sequence: TGTGCCAGCAGCTTGGGTCAGAACTATGGCTACACCTTC. This sequence encodes CASSLGQNYGYTF.

On this clone: Germline and junction disagree at one end, which may indicate a read error. The rearrangement links TRBV2 to TRBJ2-6; 8 nucleotides match TRBD1. CDR3 length: 18 residues. Germline CDR1 and CDR2: SNHLY and FYNNEI. CDR3 in amino acids: CASTDGTGLPSGASVLTF. The CDR3 coding sequence is TGTGCCAGCACCGATGGGACAGGCCTTCCCTCTGGGGCCAGCGTCCTGACTTTC.

This clone was recorded a few times. V is TRBV5-1 and J is TRBJ2-7; possible D gene TRBD2, 6 bases. V dropped 7 bases and J dropped 6 bases, with 11 bases sitting between them. The germline gives CDR1 SGHRS, CDR2 YFSETQ. This CDR3 has 11 residues. CDR3 sequence reads: CASGRGSEQYF. The DNA for the CDR3 is TGCGCCAGCGGGCGGGGCTCCGAGCAGTACTTC.

V and J are TRBV5-1 and TRBJ2-7; 8 bases are a match to TRBD2. The junction had 19 bases not matched to a gene; V was cut back by 2 bases and J by 3 bases. CDR1 SGHRS and CDR2 YFSETQ come from the germline V gene. The CDR3 has 19 amino acids. CDR3 DNA: TGCGCCAGCAGCTTCGATACCATCTCTCTAGCGGGCCAAGGCTACGAGCAGTACTTC. Translating gives CASSFDTISLAGQGYEQYF. Filled out from reference TRBV5-1 and TRBJ2-7, the complete variable domain reads KAGVTQTPRYLIKTRGQQVTLSCSPISGHRSVSWYQQTPGQGLQFLFEYFSETQRNKGNFPGRFSGRQFSNSRSEMNVSTLELGDSALYLCASSFDTISLAGQGYEQYFGPGTRLTVT.

V is TRBV9 and J is TRBJ1-2, with 9 positions matching TRBD1. Losses at the gene ends were 0 bases for V and 5 bases for J; bases not matched to a gene: 5. CDR1 SGDLS and CDR2 YYNGEE come from the germline V gene. The CDR3 loop spans 15 amino acids. The CDR3 region is CASSVADRGLYGYTF. The CDR3 region has the DNA TGTGCCAGCAGCGTAGCTGACAGGGGGTTGTATGGCTACACCTTC.

The chain recombines TRBV11-2 with TRBJ2-5, with D possibly TRBD2 on 6 matching bases. The germline V and J ends were trimmed by 1 base and 3 bases, with 12 bases remaining between them. The CDR3 is 15 amino acids. The germline V gene has CDR1 SGHAT and CDR2 FQNNGV. CDR3 nucleotides: TGTGCCAGCAGCTTAGTGAGACGGGAGAAAGAGACCCAGTACTTC. Protein: CASSLVRREKETQYF.